Described below is a single T cell receptor (beta chain) sequence and its context. Its antigen is not identified. CDR1 and CDR2 from the germline V gene are DFQATT and SNEGSKA (reference sequence). Trimming took off 3 bases at V and 1 base at J, with 15 bases between the two ends. This CDR3 has 15 residues. The sample originates from a study of T cells in Graves' hyperthyroidism and ophthalmopathy. The study's findings and limits: Stable hyperthyroidism was separated from ophthalmopathy by a model based on 13 V-J features. The model foresaw ophthalmopathy a median roughly 6.5 months prior to onset.

Isolation of PBMCs was performed on 9.5 to 10 ml fresh peripheral blood. RNA transcripts were the template for amplifying TCR beta CDR3 regions. The primer set for the first-round RT-PCR of the TCR CDR3 was HTBI. MiXCR, run by TCRdb on the multiplex PCR reads, gives a single entry per CDR3 protein. In the table there are fewer than 550,000 distinct CDR3 sequences, around a quarter of which are singletons. The receptor comes from a woman in her twenties or thirties with Graves' ophthalmopathy. Input material: blood. The chain employs TRBV20-1 and TRBJ2-5; either TRBD1 or TRBD2 may fit D (6 bases each). CDR3: CSASPPGALQETQYF. CDR3 coding DNA: TGCAGTGCTAGCCCACCGGGGGCTCTCCAAGAGACCCAGTACTTC.